This note documents a single T cell receptor beta chain sequence. The data are from a study of blood T cell repertoires in COVID-19. The V segment lost 2 bases and the J segment 5 bases; nucleotides outside the gene matches: 11. The CDR3 contains 16 residues. Germline assignment: CDR1 LNHDA and CDR2 SQIVND (reference sequence). The study recruited people aged 18 to 89 years across roughly 23 US areas. The assay was immunoSEQ multiplex PCR, and TCRdb's table has in-frame clones only and misses some. Of some 240,000 clones in the sample, around four fifths are singletons; the top ten hold under 4.5%. This receptor was taken from a man aged 25-45 years with acute COVID-19. The V and J genes are TRBV19 and TRBJ1-1; TRBD1 matches 7 bases. The sample taken for sequencing was PBMCs or T cells enriched from blood (not recorded which). CDR3 sequence reads: CASSIYATGRGTEAFF. The CDR3 DNA reads as TGTGCCAGTAGTATATACGCGACAGGGCGAGGGACTGAAGCTTTCTTT.